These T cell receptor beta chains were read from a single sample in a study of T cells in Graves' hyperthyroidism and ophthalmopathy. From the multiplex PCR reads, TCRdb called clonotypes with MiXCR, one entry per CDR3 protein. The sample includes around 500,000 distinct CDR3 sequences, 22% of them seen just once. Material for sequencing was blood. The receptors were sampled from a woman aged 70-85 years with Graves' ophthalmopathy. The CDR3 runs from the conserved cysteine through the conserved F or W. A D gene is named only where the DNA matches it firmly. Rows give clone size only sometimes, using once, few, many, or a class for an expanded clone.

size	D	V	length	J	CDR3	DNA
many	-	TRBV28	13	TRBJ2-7	CASRKPGAYEQYF	TGTGCCAGCAGGAAGCCAGGGGCCTACGAGCAGTACTTC
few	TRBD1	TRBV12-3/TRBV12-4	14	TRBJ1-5	CASSSGQNYQPQHF	TGTGCCAGCAGTTCGGGACAGAACTATCAGCCCCAGCATTTT
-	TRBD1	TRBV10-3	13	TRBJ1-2	CAIRVGQGAGYTF	TGTGCCATCAGAGTTGGACAGGGGGCTGGCTACACCTTC
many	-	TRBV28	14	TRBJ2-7	CASLPDGTSYEQYF	TGTGCCAGCCTCCCTGACGGTACTTCCTACGAGCAGTACTTC
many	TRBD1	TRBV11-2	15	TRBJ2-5	CASSRRAGQGETQYF	TGTGCCAGCAGCCGCCGAGCGGGACAGGGTGAGACCCAGTACTTC
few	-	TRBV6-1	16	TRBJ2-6	CASSPTGSSGANVLTF	TGTGCCAGCAGTCCGACAGGCAGCTCTGGGGCCAACGTCCTGACTTTC
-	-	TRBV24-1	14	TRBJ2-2	CATKREENTGELFF	TGTGCCACCAAAAGGGAGGAGAACACCGGGGAGCTGTTTTTT
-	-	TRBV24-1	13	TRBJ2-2	CATSDQSAGELFF	TGTGCCACCAGTGATCAGAGCGCCGGGGAGCTGTTTTTT
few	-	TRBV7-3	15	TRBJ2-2	CASSPDRPNTGELFF	TGTGCCAGCAGTCCGGACAGACCCAACACCGGGGAGCTGTTTTTT
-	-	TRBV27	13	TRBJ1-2	CASRPTGTRGYTF	TGTGCCAGCCGACCCACCGGGACACGTGGCTACACCTTC
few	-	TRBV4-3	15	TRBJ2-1	CASSQDARVNNEQFF	TGCGCCAGCAGCCAAGACGCCCGTGTCAACAATGAGCAGTTCTTC
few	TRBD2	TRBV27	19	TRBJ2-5	CASSNLAGTSGSGLREQYF	TGTGCCAGCAGTAACCTCGCCGGGACTAGCGGGAGCGGACTAAGAGAGCAGTACTTC
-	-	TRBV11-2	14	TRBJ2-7	CASSLDRFSYEQYF	TGTGCCAGCAGCTTAGATCGGTTCTCCTACGAGCAGTACTTC
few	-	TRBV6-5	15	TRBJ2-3	CASSYSILPTDTQYF	TGTGCCAGCAGTTACTCGATACTCCCCACAGATACGCAGTATTTT
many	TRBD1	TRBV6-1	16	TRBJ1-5	CASRTNAGGGNQPQHF	TGTGCCAGCAGAACTAATGCAGGGGGCGGCAATCAGCCCCAGCATTTT
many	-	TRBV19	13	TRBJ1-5	CASSLTPVQPQHF	TGTGCCAGTAGTCTAACCCCGGTTCAGCCCCAGCATTTT
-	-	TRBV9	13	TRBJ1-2	CASSVVPAYGYTF	TGTGCCAGCAGCGTAGTGCCGGCCTATGGCTACACCTTC
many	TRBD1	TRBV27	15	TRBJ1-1	CASNPHRGGNTEAFF	TGTGCCAGCAACCCACACAGGGGAGGCAACACTGAAGCTTTCTTT
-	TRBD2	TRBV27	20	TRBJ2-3	CASSRRRAGGRVLGTDTQYF	TGTGCCAGCAGCCGGCGAAGGGCGGGAGGGCGAGTTTTGGGCACAGATACGCAGTATTTT
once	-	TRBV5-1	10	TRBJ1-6	CAIPNSPLHF	TGCGCCATCCCTAATTCACCCCTCCACTTT
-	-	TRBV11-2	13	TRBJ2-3	CATTQGLTDTQYF	TGTGCCACCACCCAAGGACTAACAGATACGCAGTATTTT
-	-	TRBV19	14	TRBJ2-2	CASSYREQIGELFF	TGTGCCAGTAGTTACAGGGAACAGATCGGGGAGCTGTTTTTT
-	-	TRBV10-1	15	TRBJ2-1	CASSVGGTSVNEQFF	TGCGCCAGCAGTGTAGGCGGGACATCGGTAAATGAGCAGTTCTTC
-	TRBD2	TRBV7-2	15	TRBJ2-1	CASSQDSGRANEQFF	TGCGCCAGCAGCCAAGATAGCGGGAGGGCAAATGAGCAGTTCTTC
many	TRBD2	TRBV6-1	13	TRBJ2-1	CASSKIAGESKFF	TGTGCCAGCAGTAAAATAGCGGGAGAATCTAAGTTCTTC
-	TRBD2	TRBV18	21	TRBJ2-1	CASSPLVRLAGGPITYNEQFF	TGTGCCAGCTCACCGCTAGTAAGACTAGCGGGAGGGCCAATCACCTACAATGAGCAGTTCTTC
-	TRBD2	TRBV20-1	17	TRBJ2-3	CSAPQPIAGGLPDTQYF	TGCAGTGCTCCCCAACCGATAGCGGGAGGGCTTCCAGATACGCAGTATTTT
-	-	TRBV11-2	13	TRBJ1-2	CASSTTDNYGYTF	TGTGCCAGCAGCACAACGGATAACTATGGCTACACCTTC
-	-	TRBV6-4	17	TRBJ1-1	CASSDFQGGGWSTEAFF	TGTGCCAGCAGTGACTTCCAGGGAGGGGGATGGAGCACTGAAGCTTTCTTT
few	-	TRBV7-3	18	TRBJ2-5	CASSLTGGASGNQETQYF	TGTGCCAGCAGCTTAACGGGGGGGGCTAGCGGAAATCAAGAGACCCAGTACTTC
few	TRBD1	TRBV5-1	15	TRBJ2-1	CASSPGTGTGNEQFF	TGCGCCAGCAGCCCCGGGACAGGGACGGGTAATGAGCAGTTCTTC
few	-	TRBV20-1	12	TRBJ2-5	CSARGSPGAQYF	TGCAGTGCTAGAGGCTCCCCGGGTGCCCAGTACTTC
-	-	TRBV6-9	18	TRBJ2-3	CASSFQAGKTPSTDTQYF	TGTGCCAGCAGTTTTCAGGCGGGAAAGACCCCGAGCACAGATACGCAGTATTTT
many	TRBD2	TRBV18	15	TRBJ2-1	CASSPTSGRANEQFF	TGTGCCAGCTCACCGACTAGCGGGAGGGCCAATGAGCAGTTCTTC
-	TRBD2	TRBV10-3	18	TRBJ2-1	CAISESGTSGTSYNEQFF	TGTGCCATCAGTGAGTCCGGGACTAGCGGGACCTCCTACAATGAGCAGTTCTTC
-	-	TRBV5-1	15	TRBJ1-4	CASSQDGVANEKLFF	TGCGCCAGCAGCCAGGACGGGGTCGCTAATGAAAAACTGTTTTTT
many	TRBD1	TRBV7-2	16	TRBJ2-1	CASSLGFRQGYNEQFF	TGTGCCAGCAGCTTAGGGTTCCGACAGGGCTACAATGAGCAGTTCTTC
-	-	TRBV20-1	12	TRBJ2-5	CSAVAYQETQYF	TGCAGTGCAGTAGCGTACCAAGAGACCCAGTACTTC
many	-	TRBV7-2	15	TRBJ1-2	CASSLGDGPYYGYTF	TGTGCCAGCAGCTTAGGGGACGGGCCCTACTATGGCTACACCTTC
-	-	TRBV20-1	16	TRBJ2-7	CSAGALLDREGYEQYF	TGCAGTGCTGGGGCCCTCTTAGACAGGGAGGGCTACGAGCAGTACTTC
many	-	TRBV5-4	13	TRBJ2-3	CASSLVGEDTQYF	TGTGCCAGCAGCTTGGTGGGGGAAGATACGCAGTATTTT
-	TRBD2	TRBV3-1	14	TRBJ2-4	CASSQASGKSGQYF	TGTGCCAGCAGCCAGGCTAGCGGGAAAAGTGGTCAGTACTTC
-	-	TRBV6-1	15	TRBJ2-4	CASQPRALAKNIQYF	TGTGCCAGCCAGCCCAGGGCTCTAGCCAAAAACATTCAGTACTTC
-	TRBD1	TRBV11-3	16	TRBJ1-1	CASSLIIGTDNTEAFF	TGTGCCAGCAGCTTAATAATCGGGACAGACAACACTGAAGCTTTCTTT
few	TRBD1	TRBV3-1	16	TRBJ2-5	CASSHRDRGPRGTQYF	TGTGCCAGCAGCCATAGGGACAGGGGGCCCAGAGGGACCCAGTACTTC
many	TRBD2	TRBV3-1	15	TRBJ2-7	CASSLSGLAGHEQYF	TGTGCCAGCAGCCTGTCGGGACTAGCGGGTCACGAGCAGTACTTC
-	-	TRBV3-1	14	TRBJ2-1	CASSHGGPYNEQFF	TGTGCCAGCAGCCACGGGGGACCCTACAATGAGCAGTTCTTC
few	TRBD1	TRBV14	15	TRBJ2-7	CASSPPDRGRYEQYF	TGTGCCAGCAGCCCCCCGGACAGGGGACGGTACGAGCAGTACTTC
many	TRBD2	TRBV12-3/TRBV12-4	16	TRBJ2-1	CASSDPLAGRVNEQFF	TGTGCCAGCAGTGATCCACTAGCGGGCCGAGTCAATGAGCAGTTCTTC